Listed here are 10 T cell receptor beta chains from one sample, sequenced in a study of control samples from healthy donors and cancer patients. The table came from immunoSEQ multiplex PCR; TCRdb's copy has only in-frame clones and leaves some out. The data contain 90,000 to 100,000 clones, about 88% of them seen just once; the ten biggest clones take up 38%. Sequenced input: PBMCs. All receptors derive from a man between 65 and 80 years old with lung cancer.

The CDR3 sequence: CASSPDTYNEKLFF. CDR3 nucleotides: TGTGCCAGCAGCCCGGACACTTATAATGAAAAACTGTTTTTT. The chain recombines TRBV7-9 with TRBJ1-4, with TRBD1 as a possible D gene (5 bases). Germline V lookup: CDR1 SEHNR, CDR2 FQNEAQ (reference sequence). V shed 5 bases and J shed 4 bases, with 11 bases lying between them. This CDR3 is built from 14 residues.

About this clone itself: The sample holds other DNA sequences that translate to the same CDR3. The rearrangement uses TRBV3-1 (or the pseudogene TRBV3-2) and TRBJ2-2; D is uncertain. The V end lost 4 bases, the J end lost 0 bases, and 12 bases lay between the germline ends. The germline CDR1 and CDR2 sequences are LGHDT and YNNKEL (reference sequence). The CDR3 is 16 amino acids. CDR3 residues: CASSPQVWTNTGELFF. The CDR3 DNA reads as TGTGCCAGCAGCCCCCAAGTCTGGACGAACACCGGGGAGCTGTTTTTT.

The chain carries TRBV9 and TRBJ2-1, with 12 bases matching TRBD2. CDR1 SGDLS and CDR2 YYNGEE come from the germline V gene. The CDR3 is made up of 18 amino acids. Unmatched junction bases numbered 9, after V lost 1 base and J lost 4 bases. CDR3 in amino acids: CASSVRLAGGPSYNEQFF. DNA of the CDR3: TGTGCCAGCAGCGTAAGGCTAGCGGGGGGGCCGAGTTACAATGAGCAGTTCTTC. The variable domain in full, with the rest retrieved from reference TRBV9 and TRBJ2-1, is DSGVTQTPKHLITATGQRVTLRCSPRSGDLSVYWYQQSLDQGLQFLIQYYNGEERAKGNILERFSAQQFPDLHSELNLSSLELGDSALYFCASSVRLAGGPSYNEQFFGPGTRLTVL.

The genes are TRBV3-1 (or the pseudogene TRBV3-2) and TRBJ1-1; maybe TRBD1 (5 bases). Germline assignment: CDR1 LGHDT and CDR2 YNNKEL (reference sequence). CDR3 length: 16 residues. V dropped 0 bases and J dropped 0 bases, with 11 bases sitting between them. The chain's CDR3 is CASSQERQLLNTEAFF. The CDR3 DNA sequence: TGTGCCAGCAGCCAAGAGAGACAGTTGCTGAACACTGAAGCTTTCTTT.

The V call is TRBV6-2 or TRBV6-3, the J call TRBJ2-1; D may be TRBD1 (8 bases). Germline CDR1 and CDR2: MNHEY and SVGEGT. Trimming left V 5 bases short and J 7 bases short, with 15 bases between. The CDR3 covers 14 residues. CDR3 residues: CASSLKQGGNEQFF. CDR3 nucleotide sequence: TGTGCCAGCAGTCTAAAACAGGGGGGGAATGAGCAGTTCTTC.

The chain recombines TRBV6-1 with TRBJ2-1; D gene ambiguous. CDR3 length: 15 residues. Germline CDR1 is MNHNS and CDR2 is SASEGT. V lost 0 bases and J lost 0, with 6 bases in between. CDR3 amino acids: CASSEARISYNEQFF. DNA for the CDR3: TGTGCCAGCAGTGAAGCCCGGATCTCCTACAATGAGCAGTTCTTC.

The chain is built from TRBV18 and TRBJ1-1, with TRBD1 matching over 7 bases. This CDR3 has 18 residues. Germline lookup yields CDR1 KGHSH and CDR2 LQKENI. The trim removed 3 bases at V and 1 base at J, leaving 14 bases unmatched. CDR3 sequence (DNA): TGTGCCAGCTCACCTCGACAGGGTTCGTCCGCGGGGAACACTGAAGCTTTCTTT. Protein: CASSPRQGSSAGNTEAFF. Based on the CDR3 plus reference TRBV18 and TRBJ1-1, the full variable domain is NAGVMQNPRHLVRRRGQEARLRCSPMKGHSHVYWYRQLPEEGLKFMVYLQKENIIDESGMPKERFSAEFPKEGPSILRIQQVVRGDSAAYFCASSPRQGSSAGNTEAFFGQGTRLTVV.

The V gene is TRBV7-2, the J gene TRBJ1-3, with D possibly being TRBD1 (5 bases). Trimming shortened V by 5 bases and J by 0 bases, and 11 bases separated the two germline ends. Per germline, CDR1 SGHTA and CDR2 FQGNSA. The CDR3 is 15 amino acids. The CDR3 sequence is CASSNRQSSGNTIYF. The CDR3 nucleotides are TGTGCCAGCAGCAACCGACAGTCCTCTGGAAACACCATATATTTT.

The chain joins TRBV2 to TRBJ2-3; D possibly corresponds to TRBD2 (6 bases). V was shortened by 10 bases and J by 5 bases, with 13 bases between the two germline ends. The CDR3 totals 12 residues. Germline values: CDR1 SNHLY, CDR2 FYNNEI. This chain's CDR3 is CATGRGGDTQYF. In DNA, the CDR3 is TGTGCCACCGGGCGGGGAGGAGATACGCAGTATTTT.

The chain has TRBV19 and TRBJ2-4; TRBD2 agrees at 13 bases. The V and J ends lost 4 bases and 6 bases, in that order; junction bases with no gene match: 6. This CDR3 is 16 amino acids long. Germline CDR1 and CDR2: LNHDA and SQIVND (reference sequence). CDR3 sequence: CASSTRLAGGGNIQYF. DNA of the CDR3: TGTGCCAGTAGTACCCGACTAGCGGGGGGCGGAAACATTCAGTACTTC.